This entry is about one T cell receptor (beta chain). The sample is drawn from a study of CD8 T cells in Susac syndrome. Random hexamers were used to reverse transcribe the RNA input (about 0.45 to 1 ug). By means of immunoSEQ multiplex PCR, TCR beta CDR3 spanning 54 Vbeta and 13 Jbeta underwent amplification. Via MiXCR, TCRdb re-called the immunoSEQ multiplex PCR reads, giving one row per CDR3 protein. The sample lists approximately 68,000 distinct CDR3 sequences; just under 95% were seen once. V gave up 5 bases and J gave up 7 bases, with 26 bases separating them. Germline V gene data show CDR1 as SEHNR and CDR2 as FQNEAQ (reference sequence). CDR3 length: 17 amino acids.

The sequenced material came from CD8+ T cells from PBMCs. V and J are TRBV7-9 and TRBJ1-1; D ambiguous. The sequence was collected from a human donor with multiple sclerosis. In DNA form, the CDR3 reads TGTGCCAGCAGCATGCGGACGGATTCGAAATCCGGCCATGAAGCTTTCTTT. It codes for CASSMRTDSKSGHEAFF. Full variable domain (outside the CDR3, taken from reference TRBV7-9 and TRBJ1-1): DTGVSQNPRHKITKRGQNVTFRCDPISEHNRLYWYRQTLGQGPEFLTYFQNEAQLEKSRLLSDRFSAERPKGSFSTLEIQRTEQGDSAMYLCASSMRTDSKSGHEAFFGQGTRLTVV.